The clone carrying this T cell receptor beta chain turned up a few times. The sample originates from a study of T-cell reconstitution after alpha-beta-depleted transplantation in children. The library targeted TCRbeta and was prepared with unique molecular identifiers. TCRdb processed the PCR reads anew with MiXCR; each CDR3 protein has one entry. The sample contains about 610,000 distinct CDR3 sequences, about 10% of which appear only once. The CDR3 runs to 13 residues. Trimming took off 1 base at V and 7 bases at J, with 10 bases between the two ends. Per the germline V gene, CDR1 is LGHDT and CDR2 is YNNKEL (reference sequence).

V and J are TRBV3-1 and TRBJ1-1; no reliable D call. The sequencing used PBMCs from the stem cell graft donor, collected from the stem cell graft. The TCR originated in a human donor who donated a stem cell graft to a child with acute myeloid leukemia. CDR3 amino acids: CASSQAGGREAFF. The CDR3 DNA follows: TGTGCCAGCAGCCAAGCAGGAGGGCGTGAAGCTTTCTTT.